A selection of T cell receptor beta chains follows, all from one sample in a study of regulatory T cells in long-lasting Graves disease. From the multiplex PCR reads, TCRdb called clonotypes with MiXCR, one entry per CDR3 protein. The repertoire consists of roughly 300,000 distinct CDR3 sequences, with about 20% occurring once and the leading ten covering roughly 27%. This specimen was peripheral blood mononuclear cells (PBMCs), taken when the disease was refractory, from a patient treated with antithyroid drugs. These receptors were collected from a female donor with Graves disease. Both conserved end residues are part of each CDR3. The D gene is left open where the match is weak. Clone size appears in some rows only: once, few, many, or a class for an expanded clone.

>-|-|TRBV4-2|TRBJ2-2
CASSQEIGTGAGELFF
TGTGCCAGCAGCCAAGAAATCGGGACGGGGGCCGGGGAGCTGTTTTTT
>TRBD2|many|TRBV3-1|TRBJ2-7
CASSLGLAGGVTVEQYF
TGTGCCAGCAGCCTGGGACTAGCGGGAGGGGTTACGGTCGAGCAGTACTTC
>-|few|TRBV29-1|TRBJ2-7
CSVESATSYEQYF
TGCAGCGTTGAATCAGCGACCTCCTACGAGCAGTACTTC
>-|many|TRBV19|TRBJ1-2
CASAGTTNYGYTF
TGTGCCAGCGCCGGGACCACTAACTATGGCTACACCTTC
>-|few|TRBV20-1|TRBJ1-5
CSAPGQQNQPQHF
TGCAGTGCTCCTGGACAGCAAAATCAGCCCCAGCATTTT
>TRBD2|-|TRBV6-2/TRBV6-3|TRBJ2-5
CASSYLAGGEQETQYF
TGTGCCAGCAGTTACCTAGCGGGGGGGGAACAAGAGACCCAGTACTTC
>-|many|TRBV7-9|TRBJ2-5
CASGSAETQYF
TGTGCCAGCGGGAGCGCGGAGACCCAGTACTTC
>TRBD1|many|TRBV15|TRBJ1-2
CATSKGQGGYGYTF
TGTGCCACCAGCAAAGGACAGGGAGGTTACGGCTACACCTTC
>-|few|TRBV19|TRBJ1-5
CASREGLLGPQHF
TGTGCCAGTCGTGAGGGGCTCCTTGGGCCCCAGCATTTT
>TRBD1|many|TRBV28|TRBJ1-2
CASSPGTDRGRVYGYTF
TGTGCCAGCAGTCCCGGGACAGACAGAGGGCGGGTCTATGGCTACACCTTC
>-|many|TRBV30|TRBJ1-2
CACAGKGGYGYTF
TGTGCCTGTGCAGGGAAAGGAGGCTATGGCTACACCTTC
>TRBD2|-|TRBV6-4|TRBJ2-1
CASSPSGNRNEQFF
TGTGCCAGCAGTCCTAGCGGGAATAGAAATGAGCAGTTCTTC
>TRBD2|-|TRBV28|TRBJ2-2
CASSFMGRRTSGNAGELFF
TGTGCCAGCAGTTTTATGGGACGAAGGACTAGCGGGAACGCCGGGGAGCTGTTTTTT
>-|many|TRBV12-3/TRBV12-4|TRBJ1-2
CASSFYGGGGRDYGYTF
TGTGCCAGCAGTTTTTACGGGGGGGGGGGAAGAGACTATGGCTACACCTTC
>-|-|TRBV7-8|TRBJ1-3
CASSFREQSSGNTIYF
TGTGCCAGCAGCTTTCGGGAACAGAGCTCTGGAAACACCATATATTTT
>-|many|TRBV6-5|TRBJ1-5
CASSYSSRGSNQPQHF
TGTGCCAGCAGTTATTCATCCAGGGGAAGCAATCAGCCCCAGCATTTT
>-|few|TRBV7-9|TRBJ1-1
CASSPVPGAFF
TGTGCCAGCAGCCCGGTCCCCGGAGCTTTCTTT
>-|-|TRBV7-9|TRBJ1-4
CASSLDPQTEKLFF
TGTGCCAGCAGCTTAGACCCACAAACGGAAAAACTGTTTTTT
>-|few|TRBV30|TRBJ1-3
CAWGQGMLSSGNTIYF
TGTGCCTGGGGCCAGGGAATGCTGAGCTCTGGAAACACCATATATTTT
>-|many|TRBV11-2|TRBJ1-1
CASSSSQGFATEAFF
TGTGCCAGCAGCTCCTCACAGGGTTTTGCCACTGAAGCTTTCTTT